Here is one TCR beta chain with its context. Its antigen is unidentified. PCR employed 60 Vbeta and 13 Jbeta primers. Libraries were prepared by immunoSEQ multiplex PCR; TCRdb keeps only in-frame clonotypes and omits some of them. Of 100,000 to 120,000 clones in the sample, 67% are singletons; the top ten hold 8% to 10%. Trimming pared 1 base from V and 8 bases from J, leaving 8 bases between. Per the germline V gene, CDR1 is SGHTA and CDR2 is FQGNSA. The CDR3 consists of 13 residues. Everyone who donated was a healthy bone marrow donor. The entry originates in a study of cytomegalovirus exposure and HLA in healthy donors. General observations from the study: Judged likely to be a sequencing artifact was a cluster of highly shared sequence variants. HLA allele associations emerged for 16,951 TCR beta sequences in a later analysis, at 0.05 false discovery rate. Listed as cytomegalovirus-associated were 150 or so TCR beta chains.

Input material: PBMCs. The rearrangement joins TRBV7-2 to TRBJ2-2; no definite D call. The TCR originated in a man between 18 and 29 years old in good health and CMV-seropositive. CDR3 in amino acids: CASSLVIEGELFF. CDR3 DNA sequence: TGTGCCAGCAGCTTAGTTATTGAGGGGGAGCTGTTTTTT.